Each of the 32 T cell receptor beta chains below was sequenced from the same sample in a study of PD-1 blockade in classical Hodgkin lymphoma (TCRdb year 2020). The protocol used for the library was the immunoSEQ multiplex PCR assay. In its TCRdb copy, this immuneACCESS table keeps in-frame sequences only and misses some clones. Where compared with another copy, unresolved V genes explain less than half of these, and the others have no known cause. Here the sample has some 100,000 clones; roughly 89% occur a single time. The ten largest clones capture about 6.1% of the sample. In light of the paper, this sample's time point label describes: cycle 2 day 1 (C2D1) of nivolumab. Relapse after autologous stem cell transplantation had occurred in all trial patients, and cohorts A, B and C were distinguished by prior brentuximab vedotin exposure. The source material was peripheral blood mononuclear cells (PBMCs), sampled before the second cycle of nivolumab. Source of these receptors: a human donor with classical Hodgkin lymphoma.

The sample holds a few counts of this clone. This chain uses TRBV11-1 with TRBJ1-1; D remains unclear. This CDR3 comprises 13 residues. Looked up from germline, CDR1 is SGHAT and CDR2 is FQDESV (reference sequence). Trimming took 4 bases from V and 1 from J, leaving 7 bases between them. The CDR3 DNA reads TGTGCCAGCAGCTCGTCCCCGAACACTGAAGCTTTCTTT. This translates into CASSSSPNTEAFF. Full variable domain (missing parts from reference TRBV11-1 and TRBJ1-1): EAEVAQSPRYKITEKSQAVAFWCDPISGHATLYWYRQILGQGPELLVQFQDESVVDDSQLPKDRFSAERLKGVDSTLKIQPAELGDSAMYLCASSSSPNTEAFFGQGTRLTVV.

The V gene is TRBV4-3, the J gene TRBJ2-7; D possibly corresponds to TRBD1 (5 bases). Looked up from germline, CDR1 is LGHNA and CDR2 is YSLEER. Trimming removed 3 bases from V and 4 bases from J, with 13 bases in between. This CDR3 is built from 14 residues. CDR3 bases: TGCGCCAGCAGCCACCTGCAGGGTCGGTACGAGCAGTACTTC. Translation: CASSHLQGRYEQYF.

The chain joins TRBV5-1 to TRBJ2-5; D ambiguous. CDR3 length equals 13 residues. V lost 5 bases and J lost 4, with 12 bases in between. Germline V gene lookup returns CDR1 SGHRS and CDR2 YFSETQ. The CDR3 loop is CASSEVVGETQYF. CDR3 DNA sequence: TGCGCCAGCAGTGAGGTGGTAGGAGAGACCCAGTACTTC.

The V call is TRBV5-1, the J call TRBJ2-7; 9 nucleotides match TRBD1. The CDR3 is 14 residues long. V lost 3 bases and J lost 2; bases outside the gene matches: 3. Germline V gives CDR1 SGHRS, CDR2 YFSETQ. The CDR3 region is CASSWGQGTYEQYF. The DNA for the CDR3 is TGCGCCAGCAGCTGGGGACAGGGAACCTACGAGCAGTACTTC. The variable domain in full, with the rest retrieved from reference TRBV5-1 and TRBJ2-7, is KAGVTQTPRYLIKTRGQQVTLSCSPISGHRSVSWYQQTPGQGLQFLFEYFSETQRNKGNFPGRFSGRQFSNSRSEMNVSTLELGDSALYLCASSWGQGTYEQYFGPGTRLTVT.

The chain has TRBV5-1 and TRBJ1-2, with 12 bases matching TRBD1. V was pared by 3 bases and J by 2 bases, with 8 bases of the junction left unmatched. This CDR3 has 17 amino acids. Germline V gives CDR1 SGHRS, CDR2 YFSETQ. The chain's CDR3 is CASSSVGTGGLNYGYTF. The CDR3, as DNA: TGCGCCAGCAGCTCAGTCGGGACAGGGGGCCTAAACTATGGCTACACCTTC.

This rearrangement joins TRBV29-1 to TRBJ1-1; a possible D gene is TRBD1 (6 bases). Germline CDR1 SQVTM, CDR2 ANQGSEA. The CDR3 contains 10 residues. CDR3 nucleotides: TGCAGTCTGGGACACGGTGAAGCTTTCTTT. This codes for CSLGHGEAFF.

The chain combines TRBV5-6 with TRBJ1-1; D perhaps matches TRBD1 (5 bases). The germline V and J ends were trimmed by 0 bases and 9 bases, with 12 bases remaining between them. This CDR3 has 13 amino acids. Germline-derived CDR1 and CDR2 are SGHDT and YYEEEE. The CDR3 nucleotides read TGTGCCAGCAGCTTGGATCGGGGGTTTAAAGCTTTCTTT. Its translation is CASSLDRGFKAFF.

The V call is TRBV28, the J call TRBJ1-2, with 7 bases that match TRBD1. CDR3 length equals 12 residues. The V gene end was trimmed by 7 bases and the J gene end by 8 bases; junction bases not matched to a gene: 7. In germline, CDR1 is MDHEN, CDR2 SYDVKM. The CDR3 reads CASTPRTGGYTF. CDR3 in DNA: TGTGCCAGCACTCCTCGGACAGGAGGCTACACCTTC.

CDR3 protein: CASSSGQGANTGELFF. CDR3 sequence (DNA): TGTGCCAGCAGCTCGGGACAGGGTGCGAACACCGGGGAGCTGTTTTTT. This rearrangement joins TRBV7-7 to TRBJ2-2; 9 positions match TRBD1. There are 16 residues in the CDR3. V gave up 4 bases and J gave up 0 bases; unmatched junction bases: 3. Germline CDR1 SSHAT, CDR2 FNYEAQ (reference sequence).

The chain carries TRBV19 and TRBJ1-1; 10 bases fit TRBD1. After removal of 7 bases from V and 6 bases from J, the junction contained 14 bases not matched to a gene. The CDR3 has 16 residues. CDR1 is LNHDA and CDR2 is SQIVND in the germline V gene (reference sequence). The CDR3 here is CASKPIGQGEIAEAFF. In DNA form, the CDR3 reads TGTGCCAGTAAGCCGATCGGACAGGGGGAAATCGCTGAAGCTTTCTTT. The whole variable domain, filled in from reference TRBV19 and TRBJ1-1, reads DGGITQSPKYLFRKEGQNVTLSCEQNLNHDAMYWYRQDPGQGLRLIYYSQIVNDFQKGDIAEGYSVSREKKESFPLTVTSAQKNPTAFYLCASKPIGQGEIAEAFFGQGTRLTVV.

The CDR3 DNA sequence: TGTGCCAGTAGTATAGATGGAGGAGACTATAGCAATCAGCCCCAGCATTTT. Translated, it gives CASSIDGGDYSNQPQHF. J is TRBJ1-5 and V is TRBV19; no clear D. CDR1 and CDR2 (germline): LNHDA, SQIVND (reference sequence). V lost 0 bases and J lost 0, with 12 bases in between. The CDR3 consists of 17 residues.

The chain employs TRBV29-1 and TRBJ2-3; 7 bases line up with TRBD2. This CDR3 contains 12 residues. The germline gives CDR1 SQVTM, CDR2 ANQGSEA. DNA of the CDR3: TGCACCAAGGCGGGGGAAGGAGATACGCAGTATTTT. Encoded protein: CTKAGEGDTQYF.

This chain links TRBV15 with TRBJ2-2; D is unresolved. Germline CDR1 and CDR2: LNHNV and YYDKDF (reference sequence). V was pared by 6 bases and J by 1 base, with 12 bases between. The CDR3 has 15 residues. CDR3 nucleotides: TGTGCCACCAGTCAGAGGTCAGGGAACACCGGGGAGCTGTTTTTT. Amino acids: CATSQRSGNTGELFF.

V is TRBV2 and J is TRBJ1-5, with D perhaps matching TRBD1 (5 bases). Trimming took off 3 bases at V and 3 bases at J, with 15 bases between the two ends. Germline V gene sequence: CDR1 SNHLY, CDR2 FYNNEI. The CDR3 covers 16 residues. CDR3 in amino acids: CASSDPGGESNQPQHF. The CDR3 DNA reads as TGTGCCAGCAGTGATCCCGGGGGGGAGTCCAATCAGCCCCAGCATTTT.

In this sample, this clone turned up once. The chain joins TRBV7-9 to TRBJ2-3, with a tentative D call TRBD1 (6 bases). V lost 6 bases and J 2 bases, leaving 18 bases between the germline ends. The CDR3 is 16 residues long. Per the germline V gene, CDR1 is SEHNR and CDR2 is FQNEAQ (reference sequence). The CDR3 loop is CASSQSGQLSTDTQYF. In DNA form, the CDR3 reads TGTGCCAGCAGTCAGAGTGGACAGCTATCCACAGATACGCAGTATTTT.

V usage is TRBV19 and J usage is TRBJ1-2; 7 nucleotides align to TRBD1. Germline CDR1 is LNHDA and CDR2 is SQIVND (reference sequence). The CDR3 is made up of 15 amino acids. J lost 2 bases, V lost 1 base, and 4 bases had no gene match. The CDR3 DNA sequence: TGTGCCAGTAGTATAGTGGGGGACAGCAACTATGGCTACACCTTC. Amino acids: CASSIVGDSNYGYTF.

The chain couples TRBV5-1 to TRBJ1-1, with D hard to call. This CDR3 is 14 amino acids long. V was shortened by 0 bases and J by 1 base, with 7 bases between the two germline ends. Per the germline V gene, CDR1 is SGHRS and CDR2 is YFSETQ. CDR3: CASSLDPRNTEAFF. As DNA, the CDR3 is TGCGCCAGCAGCTTGGACCCCAGGAACACTGAAGCTTTCTTT.

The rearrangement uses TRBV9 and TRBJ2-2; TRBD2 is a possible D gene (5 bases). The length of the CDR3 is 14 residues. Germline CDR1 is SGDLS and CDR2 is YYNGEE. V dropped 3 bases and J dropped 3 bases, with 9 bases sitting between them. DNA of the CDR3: TGTGCCAGCAGCGCACGGGGAGACACCGGGGAGCTGTTTTTT. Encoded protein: CASSARGDTGELFF.

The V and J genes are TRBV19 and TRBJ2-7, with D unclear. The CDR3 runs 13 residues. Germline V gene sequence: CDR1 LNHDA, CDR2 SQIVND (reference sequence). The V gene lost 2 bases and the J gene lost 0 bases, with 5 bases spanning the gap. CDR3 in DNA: TGTGCCAGTAGTATACACAACTCCTACGAGCAGTACTTC. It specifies CASSIHNSYEQYF.

CDR3 sequence reads: CASSLVPIQKDGYTF. CDR3 coding DNA: TGTGCCAGCAGCTTAGTACCTATCCAGAAGGATGGCTACACCTTC. This sequence joins TRBV7-6 and TRBJ1-2; D not certain. This CDR3 is built from 15 residues. V lost 1 base and J 6 bases, leaving 15 bases between the germline ends. Germline V CDR1 and CDR2: SGHVS, FNYEAQ.

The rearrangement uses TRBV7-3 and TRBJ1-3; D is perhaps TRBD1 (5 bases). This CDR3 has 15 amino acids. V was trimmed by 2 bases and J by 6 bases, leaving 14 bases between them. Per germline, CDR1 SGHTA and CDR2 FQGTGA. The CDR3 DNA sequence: TGTGCCAGCAGCTTAGGTGCAGGGAACCAAAACACCATATATTTT. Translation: CASSLGAGNQNTIYF.

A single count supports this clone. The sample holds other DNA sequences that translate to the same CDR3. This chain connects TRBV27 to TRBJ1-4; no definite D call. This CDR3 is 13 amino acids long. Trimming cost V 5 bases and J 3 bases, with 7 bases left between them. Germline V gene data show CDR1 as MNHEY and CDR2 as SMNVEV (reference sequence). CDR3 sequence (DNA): TGTGCCAGCAGTACTAGATCTAATGAAAAACTGTTTTTT. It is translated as CASSTRSNEKLFF.

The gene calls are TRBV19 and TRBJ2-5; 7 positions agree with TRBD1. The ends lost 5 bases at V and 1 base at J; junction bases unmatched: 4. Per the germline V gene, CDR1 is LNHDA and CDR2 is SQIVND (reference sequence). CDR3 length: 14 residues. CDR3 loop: CASSASGGQETQYF. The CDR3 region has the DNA TGTGCCAGTAGTGCCTCAGGGGGCCAAGAGACCCAGTACTTC.

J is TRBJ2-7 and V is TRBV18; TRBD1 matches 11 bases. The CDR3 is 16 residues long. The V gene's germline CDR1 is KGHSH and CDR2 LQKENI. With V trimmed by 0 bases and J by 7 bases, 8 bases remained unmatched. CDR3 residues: CASSPPRTGGKEEQYF. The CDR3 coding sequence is TGTGCCAGCTCACCACCAAGGACAGGGGGCAAGGAAGAGCAGTACTTC.

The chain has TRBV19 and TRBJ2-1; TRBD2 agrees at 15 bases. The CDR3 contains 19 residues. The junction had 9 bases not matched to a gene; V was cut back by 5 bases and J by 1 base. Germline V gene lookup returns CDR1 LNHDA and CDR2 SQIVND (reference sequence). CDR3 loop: CASSLLGLAGGRSYNEQFF. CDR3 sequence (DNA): TGTGCCAGTAGTCTGCTCGGACTAGCGGGGGGGCGGTCCTACAATGAGCAGTTCTTC. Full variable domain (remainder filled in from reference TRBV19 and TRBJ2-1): DGGITQSPKYLFRKEGQNVTLSCEQNLNHDAMYWYRQDPGQGLRLIYYSQIVNDFQKGDIAEGYSVSREKKESFPLTVTSAQKNPTAFYLCASSLLGLAGGRSYNEQFFGPGTRLTVL.

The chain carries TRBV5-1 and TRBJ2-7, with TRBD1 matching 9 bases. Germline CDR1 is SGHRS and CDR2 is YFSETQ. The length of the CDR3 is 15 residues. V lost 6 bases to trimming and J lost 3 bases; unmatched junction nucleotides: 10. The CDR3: CASTPSGQGLYEQYF. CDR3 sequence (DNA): TGCGCCAGCACACCCTCGGGACAGGGTCTCTACGAGCAGTACTTC. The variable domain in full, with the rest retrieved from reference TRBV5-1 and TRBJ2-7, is KAGVTQTPRYLIKTRGQQVTLSCSPISGHRSVSWYQQTPGQGLQFLFEYFSETQRNKGNFPGRFSGRQFSNSRSEMNVSTLELGDSALYLCASTPSGQGLYEQYFGPGTRLTVT.

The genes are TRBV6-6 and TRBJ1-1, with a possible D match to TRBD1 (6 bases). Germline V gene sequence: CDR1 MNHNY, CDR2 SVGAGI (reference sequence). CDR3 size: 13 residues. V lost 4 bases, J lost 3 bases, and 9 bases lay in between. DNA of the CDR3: TGTGCCAGCAGTTTACAGGGCTACACTGAAGCTTTCTTT. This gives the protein CASSLQGYTEAFF.

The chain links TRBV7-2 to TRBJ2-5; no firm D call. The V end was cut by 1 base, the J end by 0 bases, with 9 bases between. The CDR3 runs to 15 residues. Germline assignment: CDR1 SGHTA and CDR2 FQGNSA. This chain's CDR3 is CASSLDAGYQETQYF. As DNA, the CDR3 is TGTGCCAGCAGCTTAGACGCAGGATACCAAGAGACCCAGTACTTC.

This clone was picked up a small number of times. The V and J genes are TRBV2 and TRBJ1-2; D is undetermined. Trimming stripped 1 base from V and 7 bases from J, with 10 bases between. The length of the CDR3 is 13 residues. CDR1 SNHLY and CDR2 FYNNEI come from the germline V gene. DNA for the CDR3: TGTGCCAGCAGTGAAGAGCGAAGGCTTGGCTACACCTTC. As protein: CASSEERRLGYTF.

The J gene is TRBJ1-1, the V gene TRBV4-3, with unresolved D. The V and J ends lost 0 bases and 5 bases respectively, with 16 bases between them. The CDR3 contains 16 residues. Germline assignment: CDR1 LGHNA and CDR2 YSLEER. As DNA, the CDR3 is TGCGCCAGCAGCCAAGAACCCTCGACGGTATGGACTGAAGCTTTCTTT. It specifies CASSQEPSTVWTEAFF.

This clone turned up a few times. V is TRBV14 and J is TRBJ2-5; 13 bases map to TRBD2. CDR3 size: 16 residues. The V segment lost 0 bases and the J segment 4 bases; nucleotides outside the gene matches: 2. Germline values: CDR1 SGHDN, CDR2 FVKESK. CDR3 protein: CASSQDRTSGGETQYF. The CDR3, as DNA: TGTGCCAGCAGCCAAGATCGGACTAGCGGGGGAGAGACCCAGTACTTC.

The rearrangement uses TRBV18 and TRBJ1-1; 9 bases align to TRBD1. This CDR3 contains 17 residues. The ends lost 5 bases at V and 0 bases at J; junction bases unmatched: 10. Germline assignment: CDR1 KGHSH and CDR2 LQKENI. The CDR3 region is CASSSRGTGIMNTEAFF. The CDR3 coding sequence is TGTGCCAGCTCATCTCGGGGGACAGGGATCATGAACACTGAAGCTTTCTTT.